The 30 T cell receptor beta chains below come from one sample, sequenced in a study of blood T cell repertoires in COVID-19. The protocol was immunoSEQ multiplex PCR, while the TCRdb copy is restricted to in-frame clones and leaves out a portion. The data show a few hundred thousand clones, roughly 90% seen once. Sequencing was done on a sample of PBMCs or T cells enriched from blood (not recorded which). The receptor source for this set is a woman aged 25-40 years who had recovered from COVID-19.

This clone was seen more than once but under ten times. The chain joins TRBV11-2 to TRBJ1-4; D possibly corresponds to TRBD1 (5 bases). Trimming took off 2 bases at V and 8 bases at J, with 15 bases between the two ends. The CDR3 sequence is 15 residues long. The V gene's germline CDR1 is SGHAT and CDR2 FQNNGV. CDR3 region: CASSLLLGGREKLFF. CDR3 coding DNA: TGTGCCAGCAGCTTACTCCTGGGGGGTAGAGAAAAACTGTTTTTT.

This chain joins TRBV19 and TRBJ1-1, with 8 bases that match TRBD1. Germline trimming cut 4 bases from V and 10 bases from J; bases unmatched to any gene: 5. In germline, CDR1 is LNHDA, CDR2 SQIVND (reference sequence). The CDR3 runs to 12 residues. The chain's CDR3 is CASSTTDRVAFF. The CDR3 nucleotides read TGTGCCAGTAGTACCACGGACAGGGTAGCTTTCTTT.

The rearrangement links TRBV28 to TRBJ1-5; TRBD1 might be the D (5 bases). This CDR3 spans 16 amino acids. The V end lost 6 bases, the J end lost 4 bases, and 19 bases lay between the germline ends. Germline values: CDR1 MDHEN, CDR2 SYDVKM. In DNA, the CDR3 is TGTGCCAGCAGGCGAAGGGGCCAGTCCCATAATCAGCCCCAGCATTTT. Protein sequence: CASRRRGQSHNQPQHF.

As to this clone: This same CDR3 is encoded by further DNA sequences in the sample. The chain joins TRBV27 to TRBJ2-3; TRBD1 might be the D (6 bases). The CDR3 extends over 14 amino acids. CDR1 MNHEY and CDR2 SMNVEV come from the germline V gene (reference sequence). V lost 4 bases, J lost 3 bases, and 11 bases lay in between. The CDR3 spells CASSSARGTDTQYF. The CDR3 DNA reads TGTGCCAGCAGTTCAGCCAGGGGTACAGATACGCAGTATTTT.

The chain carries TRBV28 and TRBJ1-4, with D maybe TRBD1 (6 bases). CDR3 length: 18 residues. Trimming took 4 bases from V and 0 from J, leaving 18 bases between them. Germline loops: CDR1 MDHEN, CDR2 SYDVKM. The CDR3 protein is CASSSLQGSGATNEKLFF. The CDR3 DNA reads TGTGCCAGCAGTTCCCTACAGGGCTCAGGTGCAACTAATGAAAAACTGTTTTTT. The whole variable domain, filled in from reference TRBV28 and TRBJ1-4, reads DVKVTQSSRYLVKRTGEKVFLECVQDMDHENMFWYRQDPGLGLRLIYFSYDVKMKEKGDIPEGYSVSREKKERFSLILESASTNQTSMYLCASSSLQGSGATNEKLFFGSGTQLSVL.

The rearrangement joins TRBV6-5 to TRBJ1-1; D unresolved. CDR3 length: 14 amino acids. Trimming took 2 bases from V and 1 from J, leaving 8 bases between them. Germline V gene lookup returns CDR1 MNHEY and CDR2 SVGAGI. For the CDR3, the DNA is TGTGCCAGCAGTTACGAGGCGGGGAACACTGAAGCTTTCTTT. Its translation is CASSYEAGNTEAFF.

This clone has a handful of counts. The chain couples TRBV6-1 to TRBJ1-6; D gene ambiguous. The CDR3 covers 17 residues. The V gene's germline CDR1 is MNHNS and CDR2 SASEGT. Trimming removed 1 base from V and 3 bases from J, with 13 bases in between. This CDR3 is CASSEVVVKFYNSPLHF. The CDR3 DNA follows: TGTGCCAGCAGTGAAGTTGTAGTTAAATTCTATAATTCACCCCTCCACTTT.

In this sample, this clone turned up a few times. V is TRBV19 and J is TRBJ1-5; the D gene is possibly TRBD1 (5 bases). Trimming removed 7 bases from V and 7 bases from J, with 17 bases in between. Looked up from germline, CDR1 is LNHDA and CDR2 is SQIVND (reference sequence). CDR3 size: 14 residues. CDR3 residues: CASISQGSFQPQHF. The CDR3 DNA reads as TGTGCCAGTATATCTCAGGGAAGTTTCCAGCCCCAGCATTTT. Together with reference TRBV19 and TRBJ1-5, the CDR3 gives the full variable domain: DGGITQSPKYLFRKEGQNVTLSCEQNLNHDAMYWYRQDPGQGLRLIYYSQIVNDFQKGDIAEGYSVSREKKESFPLTVTSAQKNPTAFYLCASISQGSFQPQHFGDGTRLSIL.

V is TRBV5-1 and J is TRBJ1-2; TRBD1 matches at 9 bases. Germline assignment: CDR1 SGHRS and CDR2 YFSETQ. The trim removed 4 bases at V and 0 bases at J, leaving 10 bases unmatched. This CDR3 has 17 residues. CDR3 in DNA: TGCGCCAGCAGCATACAGGGGGCCCCAGACTCTAACTATGGCTACACCTTC. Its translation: CASSIQGAPDSNYGYTF.

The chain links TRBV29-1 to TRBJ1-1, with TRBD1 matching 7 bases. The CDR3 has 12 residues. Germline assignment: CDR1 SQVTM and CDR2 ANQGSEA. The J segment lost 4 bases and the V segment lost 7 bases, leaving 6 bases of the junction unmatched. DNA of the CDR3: TGCAGCGGAGGGGGCAGTAGCACTGAAGCTTTCTTT. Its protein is CSGGGSSTEAFF. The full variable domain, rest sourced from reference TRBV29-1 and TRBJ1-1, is SAVISQKPSRDICQRGTSLTIQCQVDSQVTMMFWYRQQPGQSLTLIATANQGSEATYESGFVIDKFPISRPNLTFSTLTVSNMSPEDSSIYLCSGGGSSTEAFFGQGTRLTVV.

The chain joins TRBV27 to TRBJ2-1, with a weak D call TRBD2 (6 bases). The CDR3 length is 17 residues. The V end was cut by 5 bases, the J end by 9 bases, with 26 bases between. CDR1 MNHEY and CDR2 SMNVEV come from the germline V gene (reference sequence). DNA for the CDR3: TGTGCCAGCAGTCTCCTCCCACCGCAAGCGGGCGGCGGTGAGCAGTTCTTC. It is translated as CASSLLPPQAGGGEQFF.

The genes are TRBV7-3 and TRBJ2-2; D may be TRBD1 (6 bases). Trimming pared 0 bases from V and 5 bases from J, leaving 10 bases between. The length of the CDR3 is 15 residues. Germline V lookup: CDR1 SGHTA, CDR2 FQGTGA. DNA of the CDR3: TGTGCCAGCAGCTTAACGGGGCAGGGGACCGGGGAGCTGTTTTTT. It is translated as CASSLTGQGTGELFF.

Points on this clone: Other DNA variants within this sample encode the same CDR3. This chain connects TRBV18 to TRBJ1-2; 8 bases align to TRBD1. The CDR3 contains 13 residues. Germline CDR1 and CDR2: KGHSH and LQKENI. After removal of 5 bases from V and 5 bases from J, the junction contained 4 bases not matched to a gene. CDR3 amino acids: CASSSGQGYGYTF. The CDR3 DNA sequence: TGTGCCAGCTCATCAGGACAGGGTTATGGCTACACCTTC.

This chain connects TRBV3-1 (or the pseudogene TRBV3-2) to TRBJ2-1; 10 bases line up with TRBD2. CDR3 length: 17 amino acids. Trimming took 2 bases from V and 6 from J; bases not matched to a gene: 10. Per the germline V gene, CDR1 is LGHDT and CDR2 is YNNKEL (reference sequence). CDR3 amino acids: CASSQLTKREGRNEQFF. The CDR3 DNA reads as TGTGCCAGCAGCCAACTGACAAAGCGGGAGGGCCGCAATGAGCAGTTCTTC.

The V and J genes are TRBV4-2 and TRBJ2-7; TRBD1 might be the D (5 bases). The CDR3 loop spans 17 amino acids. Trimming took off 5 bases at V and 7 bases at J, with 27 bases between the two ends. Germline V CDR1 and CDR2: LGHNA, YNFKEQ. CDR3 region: CASSSKQSGWDKEEQYF. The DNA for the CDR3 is TGTGCCAGCAGCAGCAAGCAATCAGGGTGGGATAAGGAAGAGCAGTACTTC.

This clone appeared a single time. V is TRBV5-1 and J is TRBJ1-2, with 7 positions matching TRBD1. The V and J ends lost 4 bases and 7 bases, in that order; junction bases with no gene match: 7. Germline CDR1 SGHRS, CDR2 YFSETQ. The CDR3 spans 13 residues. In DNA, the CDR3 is TGCGCCAGCAGCCCTACAGGGGTTGGTGGCTACACCTTC. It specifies CASSPTGVGGYTF.

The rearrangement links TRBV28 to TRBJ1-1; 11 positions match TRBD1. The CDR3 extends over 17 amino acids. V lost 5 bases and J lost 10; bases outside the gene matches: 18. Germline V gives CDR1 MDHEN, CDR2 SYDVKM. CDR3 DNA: TGTGCCAGCAGTCCCCCTAGGACAGGGGGCGCAGTCGGGGGAGCTTTCTTT. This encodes CASSPPRTGGAVGGAFF.

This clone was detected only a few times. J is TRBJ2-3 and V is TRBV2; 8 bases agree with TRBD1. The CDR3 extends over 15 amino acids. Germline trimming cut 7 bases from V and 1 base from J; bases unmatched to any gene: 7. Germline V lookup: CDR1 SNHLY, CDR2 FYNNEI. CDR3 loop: CASIGQGRGTDTQYF. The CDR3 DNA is TGTGCCAGCATTGGACAGGGAAGGGGCACAGATACGCAGTATTTT.

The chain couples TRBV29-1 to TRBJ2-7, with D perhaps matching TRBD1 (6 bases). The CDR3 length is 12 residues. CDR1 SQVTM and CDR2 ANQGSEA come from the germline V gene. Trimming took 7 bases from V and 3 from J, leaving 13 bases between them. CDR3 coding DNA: TGCAGCGCTACGGACAGTTACTACGAGCAGTACTTC. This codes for CSATDSYYEQYF.

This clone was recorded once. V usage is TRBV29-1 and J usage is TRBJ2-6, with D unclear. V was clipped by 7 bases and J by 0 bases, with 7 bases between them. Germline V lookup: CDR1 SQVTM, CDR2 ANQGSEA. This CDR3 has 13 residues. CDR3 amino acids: CSAHSSGANVLTF. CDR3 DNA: TGCAGCGCTCATAGCTCTGGGGCCAACGTCCTGACTTTC.

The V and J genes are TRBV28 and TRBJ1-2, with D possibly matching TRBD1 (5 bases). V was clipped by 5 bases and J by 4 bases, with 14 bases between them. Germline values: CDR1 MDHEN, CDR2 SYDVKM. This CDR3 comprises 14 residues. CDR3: CASSPSTEIYGYTF. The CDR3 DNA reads TGTGCCAGCAGTCCGTCGACAGAAATCTATGGCTACACCTTC.

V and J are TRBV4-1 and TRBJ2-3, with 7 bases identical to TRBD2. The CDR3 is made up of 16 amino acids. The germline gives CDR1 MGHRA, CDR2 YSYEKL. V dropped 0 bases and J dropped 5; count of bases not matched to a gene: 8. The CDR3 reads CASSQESSGILDTQYF. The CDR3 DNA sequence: TGCGCCAGCAGCCAAGAATCCAGCGGGATTTTAGATACGCAGTATTTT.

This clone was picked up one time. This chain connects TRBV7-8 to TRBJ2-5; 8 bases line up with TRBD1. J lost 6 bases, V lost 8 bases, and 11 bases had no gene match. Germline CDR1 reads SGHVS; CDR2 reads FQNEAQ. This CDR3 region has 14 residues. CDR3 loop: CASGLDRGFKTQYF. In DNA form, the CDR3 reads TGTGCCAGCGGCCTCGACAGGGGTTTCAAGACCCAGTACTTC. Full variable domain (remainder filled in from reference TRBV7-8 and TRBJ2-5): GAGVSQSPRYKVAKRGQDVALRCDPISGHVSLFWYQQALGQGPEFLTYFQNEAQLDKSGLPSDRFFAERPEGSVSTLKIQRTQQEDSAVYLCASGLDRGFKTQYFGPGTRLLVL.

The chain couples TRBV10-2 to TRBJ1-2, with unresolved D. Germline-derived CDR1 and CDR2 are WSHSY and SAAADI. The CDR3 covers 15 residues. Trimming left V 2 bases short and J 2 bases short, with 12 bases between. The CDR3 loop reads CASSEARRRNYGYTF. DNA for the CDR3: TGCGCCAGCAGTGAGGCGCGTCGAAGAAACTATGGCTACACCTTC.

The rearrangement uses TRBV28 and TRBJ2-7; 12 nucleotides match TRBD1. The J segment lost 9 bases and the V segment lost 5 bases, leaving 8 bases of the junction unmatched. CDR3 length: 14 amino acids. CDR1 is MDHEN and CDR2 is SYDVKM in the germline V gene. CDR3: CASSLGQGAGGQYF. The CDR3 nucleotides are TGTGCCAGCAGTCTGGGACAGGGGGCGGGAGGGCAGTACTTC.

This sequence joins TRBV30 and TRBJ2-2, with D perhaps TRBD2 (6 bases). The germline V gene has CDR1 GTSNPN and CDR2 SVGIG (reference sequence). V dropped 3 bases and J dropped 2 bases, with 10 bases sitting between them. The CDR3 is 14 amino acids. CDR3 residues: CAWRRDFNTGELFF. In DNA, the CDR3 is TGTGCCTGGAGGAGGGACTTCAACACCGGGGAGCTGTTTTTT.

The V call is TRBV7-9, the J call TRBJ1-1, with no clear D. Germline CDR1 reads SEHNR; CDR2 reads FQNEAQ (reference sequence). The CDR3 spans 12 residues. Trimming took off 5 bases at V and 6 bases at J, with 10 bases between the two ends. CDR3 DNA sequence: TGTGCCAGCAGCCCCTCGGGTCCTGAAGCTTTCTTT. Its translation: CASSPSGPEAFF.

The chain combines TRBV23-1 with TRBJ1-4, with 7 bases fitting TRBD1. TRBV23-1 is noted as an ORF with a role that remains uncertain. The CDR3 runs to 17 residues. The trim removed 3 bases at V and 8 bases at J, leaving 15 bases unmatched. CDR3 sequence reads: CASSQPLQGVSGEKLFF. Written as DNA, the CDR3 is TGCGCCAGCAGTCAGCCCCTTCAGGGGGTTAGTGGCGAAAAACTGTTTTTT.

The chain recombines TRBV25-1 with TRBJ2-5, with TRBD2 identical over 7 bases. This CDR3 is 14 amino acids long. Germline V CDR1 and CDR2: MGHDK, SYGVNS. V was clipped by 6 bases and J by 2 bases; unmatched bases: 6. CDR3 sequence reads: CASSPRTSQETQYF. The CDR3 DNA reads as TGTGCCAGCAGCCCAAGGACTAGTCAAGAGACCCAGTACTTC.

CDR3 DNA: TGTGCCAGTAGTACGCCACTAACCGCGACAGGGAACTATGGCTACACCTTC. Encoded protein: CASSTPLTATGNYGYTF. The chain links TRBV19 to TRBJ1-2; 7 positions match TRBD1. The junction had 13 bases not matched to a gene; V was cut back by 4 bases and J by 2 bases. This CDR3 contains 17 residues. Per the germline V gene, CDR1 is LNHDA and CDR2 is SQIVND (reference sequence).